This TCR beta chain stems from a study of cytomegalovirus exposure and HLA in healthy donors. Findings and caveats of the study: Common viral pathogens seemed, in a later analysis, to connect with several of the most significant clusters. For presence/absence analyses, sequencing depth was assumed to be roughly uniform across donors.

Vbeta (60) and Jbeta (13) primers were used in the PCR. Profiling relied on immunoSEQ multiplex PCR, and the TCRdb table lists in-frame clones only, not all of them. The sample yields 150,000 to 200,000 clones, 60% to 85% seen once. Regarding this clone: Its antigen is unknown. Its ends do not fully match the called genes, so a read error is possible.

Source material: PBMCs. The receptor's source is a man younger than 30 in good health and CMV-seronegative.

The CDR3: CASSVGARVGANEKLLF. CDR3 sequence (DNA): TGTGCCAGCAGCGTAGGCGCCAGGGTCGGCGCTAATGAAAAACTGCTTTTT. The chain employs TRBV9 and TRBJ1-4, with a weak D call TRBD1 (5 bases). Germline V gene data show CDR1 as SGDLS and CDR2 as YYNGEE. The CDR3 length is 17 residues. The variable domain in full, with the rest retrieved from reference TRBV9 and TRBJ1-4, is DSGVTQTPKHLITATGQRVTLRCSPRSGDLSVYWYQQSLDQGLQFLIQYYNGEERAKGNILERFSAQQFPDLHSELNLSSLELGDSALYFCASSVGARVGANEKLLFGSGTQLSVL.